A selection of T cell receptor beta chains follows, all from one sample in a study of OX40 agonist ivuxolimab in advanced cancers. Clones were read by immunoSEQ multiplex PCR, and TCRdb kept only the in-frame ones, dropping some. The table shows about 79,000 clones, with roughly 91% occurring only once. The source material was CD4+ or CD8+ T cells sorted from blood, sampled in a trial of the OX40 agonist ivuxolimab. Receptors originate from an adult with an advanced solid tumor such as melanoma, head and neck, liver or kidney cancer. Each CDR3 is given with its conserved first and last residue. Clone size is given for some rows only: seen once, a few or many times, or a class if the clone is expanded.

12,.,TRBV5-1,TRBJ2-2,CASKRDTGELFF
17,.,TRBV4-1,TRBJ2-4,CASSQSGTSLAKNIQYF
14,.,TRBV14,TRBJ2-7,CASSQGLGPYEQYF
17,.,TRBV7-2,TRBJ2-1,CASSLWTSGMGYNEQFF
15,.,TRBV4-1,TRBJ2-5,CASSQRAGADETQYF
17,.,TRBV11-3,TRBJ2-1,CASSSAADEREVNEQFF
16,.,TRBV30,TRBJ2-5,CAWSGTGDSRRETQYF
20,.,TRBV5-4,TRBJ2-1,CASSLKLRILKLSSYNEQFF
14,.,TRBV6-5,TRBJ2-3,CASRPPGGFDTQYF
15,.,TRBV5-1,TRBJ2-5,CASSLVDGLGETQYF
14,.,TRBV10-3,TRBJ2-7,CAISESPGQYEQYF
15,.,TRBV4-2,TRBJ2-5,CASSQPGQGGQTQYF
14,.,TRBV10-3,TRBJ2-5,CAISDRADKETQYF
13,.,TRBV19,TRBJ2-7,CASSISEGTEQYF
13,few,TRBV4-1,TRBJ1-2,CASSPTGSYGYTF
14,.,TRBV28,TRBJ2-5,CASSSWEGWETQYF
12,.,TRBV5-6,TRBJ2-7,CASSRDVWKQYF
17,.,TRBV18,TRBJ2-1,CASSPTLSGVRDNEQFF
17,.,TRBV15,TRBJ2-7,CATSRLSRTSGRYEQYF
15,.,TRBV7-8,TRBJ2-2,CASSALAGGTGELFF
13,once,TRBV6-6,TRBJ2-7,CASGTYDSYEQYF
14,.,TRBV7-2,TRBJ2-1,CASSLGASAHEQFF
15,.,TRBV5-4,TRBJ2-5,CASSLGLQGGETQYF
16,.,TRBV28,TRBJ2-1,CASSKSGRMSYNEQFF
16,.,TRBV19,TRBJ1-5,CASGQGRGNSNQPQHF
13,few,TRBV6-6,TRBJ1-5,CASTANSHQPQHF
15,.,TRBV11-2,TRBJ2-1,CASSLEGLAVNEQFF
13,.,TRBV5-1,TRBJ2-3,CASSLLETDTQYF
14,.,TRBV27,TRBJ2-4,CASSDTGGENIQYF